The subject of this entry is one T cell receptor (beta chain). These data originate in a study of blood T cell repertoires in COVID-19. Germline CDR1 is SGHRS and CDR2 is YFSETQ. There are 14 residues in the CDR3. Trimming took 4 bases from V and 0 from J, leaving 7 bases between them. TCRdb's table, derived via immunoSEQ multiplex PCR, lists solely in-frame clones and lacks some. The repertoire has around 260,000 clones, about 80% of them found once; the top ten carry over 8.5%. The chain is built from TRBV5-1 and TRBJ1-4; D is ambiguous. Sequencing was done on a sample of peripheral blood. The TCR originated in a woman in her forties or fifties who had recovered from COVID-19. As DNA, the CDR3 is TGCGCCAGCAGCATTACGGCAACTAATGAAAAACTGTTTTTT. Its translation is CASSITATNEKLFF.